A selection of T cell receptor beta chains follows, all from one sample in a study of cytomegalovirus exposure and HLA in healthy donors. Using immunoSEQ multiplex PCR, the repertoire was profiled, and TCRdb retains in-frame clones only, with some absent. The sample consists of fewer than 200,000 clones, around 80% of them appearing once. The sequencing sample was made of PBMCs. These receptors were taken from a female donor in good health and CMV-seronegative. The CDR3 runs from the conserved cysteine through the conserved F or W. D genes are given only for firm matches. The size entry is marked missing in some rows and otherwise reads once, few, many or a size class.

>TRBV30|TRBJ1-1|.|TRBD1
TGTGCCCGGAGGAGGGAACAGGGGGACACTGAAGCTTTCTTT
CARRREQGDTEAFF
>TRBV4-1|TRBJ2-7|few|.
TGCGCCAGCAGCCAAGATAATGTCAGGGCATCCCGACCCTACGAGCAGTACTTC
CASSQDNVRASRPYEQYF
>TRBV5-1|TRBJ2-2|.|TRBD1
TGCGCCAGCAGCGGGACAGGGGGGACCGGGGAGCTGTTTTTT
CASSGTGGTGELFF
>TRBV10-3|TRBJ1-1|few|TRBD1
TGTGCCATCAGAGGACAGGGAATTGAAGCTTTCTTT
CAIRGQGIEAFF
>TRBV6-6|TRBJ1-2|.|.
TGTGCCAGCGGGACATCCCCTTCTGAGACCTTC
CASGTSPSETF
>TRBV28|TRBJ2-3|.|TRBD2
TGTGCCAGCAGTAACGGGAGGGCCTTAGATACGCAGTATTTT
CASSNGRALDTQYF
>TRBV4-2|TRBJ2-7|.|TRBD1
TGTGCCAGCAGCCAAGCCTCCGGGGACAGGGCCTACGAGCAGTACTTC
CASSQASGDRAYEQYF
>TRBV7-2|TRBJ2-7|.|.
TGTGCCAGCAGCTTTTATGTGGGAGGAGGCGAGCAGTACTTC
CASSFYVGGGEQYF
>TRBV7-9|TRBJ1-2|.|TRBD1
TGTGCCAGCAGCTCGCTGCAGGGGGCGGGTGGCTACACCTTC
CASSSLQGAGGYTF
>TRBV19|TRBJ2-1|.|.
TGTGCCAGTACGGGAGCGGTTTACAATGAGCAGTTCTTC
CASTGAVYNEQFF
>TRBV6-5|TRBJ2-3|.|TRBD2
TGTGCCAGCAGTTACCAGCGGGGGGGCCATGGTACGCAGTATTTT
CASSYQRGGHGTQYF
>TRBV9|TRBJ2-7|.|TRBD1
TGTGCCAGCAGCGGCGGGACAGGGGGCACCTACGAGCAGTACTTC
CASSGGTGGTYEQYF
>TRBV5-1|TRBJ1-1|.|.
TGCGCCAGCAGCCCGATACAGGGTTTGAACACTGAAGCTTTCTTT
CASSPIQGLNTEAFF
>TRBV27|TRBJ1-1|few|TRBD1
TGTGCCAGCAGTTTAGAGGGGGCACACACTGAAGCTTTCTTT
CASSLEGAHTEAFF
>TRBV4-2|TRBJ1-2|.|.
TGTGCCAGCAGCCAAGAACAGCTCTATGGCTACACCTTC
CASSQEQLYGYTF
>TRBV7-3|TRBJ2-1|.|.
TGTGCCAGCAGCTTGGTGTCGGGGGTCTACAATGAGCAGTTCTTC
CASSLVSGVYNEQFF
>TRBV23-1|TRBJ1-3|.|.
TGCGCCAGCACCCCGTACTACTCTGGAAACACCATATATTTT
CASTPYYSGNTIYF
>TRBV4-3|TRBJ2-1|.|TRBD2
TGCGCCAGCAGCCACCGCCCGGGACTAGGGTACAATGAGCAGTTCTTC
CASSHRPGLGYNEQFF
>TRBV7-8|TRBJ2-2|few|.
TGTGCCAGCAGCTTAGTCCCCCGGTTAGTCCCCGGGGAGCTGTTTTTT
CASSLVPRLVPGELFF
>TRBV7-9|TRBJ2-3|.|TRBD2
TGTGCCAGCAGGCGGACTAGCGGGATGGGAGATACGCAGTATTTT
CASRRTSGMGDTQYF
>TRBV5-1|TRBJ2-4|.|.
TGCGCCAGCAGCTTTTGGACAGAAGGAGCCAAAAACATTCAGTACTTC
CASSFWTEGAKNIQYF
>TRBV30|TRBJ2-4|.|.
TGTGCCTGGGATTATGCGGGTATAGCCAAAAACATTCAGTACTTC
CAWDYAGIAKNIQYF
>TRBV19|TRBJ2-3|.|.
TGTGCCAGTAGTCAGGGGACCCACAGCACAGATACGCAGTATTTT
CASSQGTHSTDTQYF
>TRBV6-5|TRBJ1-4|.|.
TGTGCCAGCAGTTTGGTGCGGGGCCTCAATGAAAAACTGTTTTTT
CASSLVRGLNEKLFF
>TRBV13|TRBJ2-1|few|TRBD2
TGTGCCAGCAGGGAGCGGGGGGCCTGGAATGAGCAGTTCTTC
CASRERGAWNEQFF
>TRBV30|TRBJ2-6|.|.
TGTGCCTGGATGCGACTCTCCTCTGGGGCCAACGGCCTGACTTTC
CAWMRLSSGANGLTF
>TRBV4-3|TRBJ1-6|once|TRBD1
TGCGCCAGCAGCCAAGAAGGGGGCTTATATAATTCACCCCTCCACTTT
CASSQEGGLYNSPLHF
>TRBV6-4|TRBJ1-6|.|TRBD1
TGTGCCAGCAGTGACGAGGGACAGGGGGGATCACCCCTCCACTTT
CASSDEGQGGSPLHF